The rows below give T cell receptor beta chains drawn from one sample of a study of blood T cell repertoires in COVID-19. Profiling relied on immunoSEQ multiplex PCR, and the TCRdb table lists in-frame clones only, not all of them. This table holds about 150,000 clones, 87% found once. Sequences were obtained from peripheral blood. These receptors all stem from a man aged 80 or over with acute or convalescent COVID-19. Both conserved end residues are part of each CDR3. The D gene is left open where the match is weak. Some rows mark clone size as missing; the rest say once, few, many or name a class of expanded clone.

D,J,V,size,CDR3,DNA
TRBD1,TRBJ2-3,TRBV5-8,.,CASSGQGISDTQYF,TGTGCCAGTTCGGGACAGGGTATATCGGATACGCAGTATTTT
.,TRBJ2-3,TRBV5-1,.,CASSLWAGSTDTQYF,TGCGCCAGCAGCTTGTGGGCAGGGAGCACAGATACGCAGTATTTT
TRBD2,TRBJ2-3,TRBV3-1/TRBV3-2,.,CASSPWAGGRTDTQYF,TGTGCCAGCAGTCCCTGGGCGGGGGGGCGCACAGATACGCAGTATTTT
.,TRBJ1-4,TRBV7-9,.,CASSPQSGSHYEKLFF,TGTGCCAGCAGTCCACAATCAGGGTCCCATTATGAAAAACTGTTTTTT
TRBD1,TRBJ1-3,TRBV4-1,few,CASSQVSGQRIGNTIYF,TGCGCCAGCAGCCAAGTTTCGGGACAGAGGATTGGAAACACCATATATTTT
.,TRBJ1-1,TRBV2,.,CASSAGVGNTEAFF,TGTGCCAGCAGTGCAGGTGTGGGGAACACTGAAGCTTTCTTT
.,TRBJ2-2,TRBV10-3,.,CAISDLIGELFF,TGTGCCATCAGTGACCTAATCGGGGAGCTGTTTTTT
.,TRBJ1-5,TRBV19,.,CASRTGGVANQPQHF,TGTGCCAGCAGGACTGGGGGGGTAGCAAATCAGCCCCAGCATTTT
.,TRBJ2-5,TRBV28,.,CASSRSVETQYF,TGTGCCAGCAGTAGGAGTGTGGAGACCCAGTACTTC
TRBD2,TRBJ2-3,TRBV25-1,.,CASGPGGGGDTQYF,TGTGCCAGCGGCCCTGGCGGGGGAGGAGATACGCAGTATTTT
.,TRBJ2-7,TRBV4-2,.,CASSQALDLLTEQYF,TGTGCCAGCAGCCAAGCCCTAGACCTGCTTACCGAGCAGTACTTC
.,TRBJ2-4,TRBV7-9,.,CASSATGVAKNIQYF,TGTGCCAGCAGCGCGACGGGAGTAGCCAAAAACATTCAGTACTTC
.,TRBJ2-7,TRBV6-2/TRBV6-3,.,CASSYSDRLYSYEQYF,TGTGCCAGCAGTTACTCGGACAGACTCTACTCCTACGAGCAGTACTTC
TRBD1,TRBJ1-2,TRBV18,.,CATSDTGDNYGYTF,TGTGCCACCTCCGATACAGGGGACAACTATGGCTACACCTTC
TRBD1,TRBJ2-3,TRBV7-8,.,CASSFLGTGRGDTQYF,TGTGCCAGCAGCTTTTTAGGGACAGGGAGGGGAGATACGCAGTATTTT
.,TRBJ2-2,TRBV10-2,.,CASSVRRPGTGELFF,TGCGCCAGCTCTGTCCGAAGGCCGGGCACCGGGGAGCTGTTTTTT
.,TRBJ2-3,TRBV27,once,CASNHQTSTSLAPDTQYF,TGTGCCAGCAACCACCAAACCTCGACTAGTTTAGCCCCAGATACGCAGTATTTT
TRBD1,TRBJ1-6,TRBV18,few,CATSGAGDRASYNSPLHF,TGTGCCACCTCAGGGGCAGGAGACAGGGCCTCCTATAATTCACCCCTCCACTTT
.,TRBJ2-2,TRBV5-5,.,CASSSGLVGELFF,TGTGCCAGCAGCTCCGGACTGGTAGGGGAGCTGTTTTTT
.,TRBJ2-5,TRBV5-6,.,CASSLAGGGGQETQYF,TGTGCCAGCAGCTTGGCCGGGGGAGGGGGCCAAGAGACCCAGTACTTC
TRBD2,TRBJ2-7,TRBV7-6,.,CASSLRQREGEQYF,TGTGCCAGCAGCTTACGGCAGAGGGAGGGCGAGCAGTACTTC
.,TRBJ1-5,TRBV6-5,.,CASRPTGNGNQPQHF,TGTGCCAGCCGACCTACAGGGAATGGCAATCAGCCCCAGCATTTT
.,TRBJ2-3,TRBV28,.,CASSLGGRDTQYF,TGTGCCAGCAGTTTAGGGGGGAGAGATACGCAGTATTTT
.,TRBJ1-1,TRBV28,.,CASSLKVWGQNTEAFF,TGTGCCAGCAGTTTAAAGGTCTGGGGGCAAAACACTGAAGCTTTCTTT
.,TRBJ2-6,TRBV29-1,.,CSVFLSGANVLTF,TGCAGCGTTTTTCTCTCTGGGGCCAACGTCCTGACTTTC
.,TRBJ2-1,TRBV5-5,.,CASSQLAGNEQFF,TGTGCCAGCTCTCAGCTAGCCGGGAATGAGCAGTTCTTC
TRBD1,TRBJ1-5,TRBV6-5,.,CASGGQESNQPQHF,TGTGCCAGCGGGGGACAGGAGAGCAATCAGCCCCAGCATTTT
.,TRBJ1-1,TRBV19,.,CASCDRTENTEAFF,TGTGCCAGCTGCGATCGTACAGAGAACACTGAAGCTTTCTTT
TRBD2,TRBJ2-1,TRBV7-9,.,CASSFEAGGGNEQFF,TGTGCCAGCAGCTTTGAAGCGGGAGGGGGTAATGAGCAGTTCTTC
TRBD2,TRBJ2-3,TRBV9,.,CASSVEVAGGPDTQYF,TGTGCCAGCAGCGTAGAGGTAGCGGGGGGGCCTGATACGCAGTATTTT
.,TRBJ2-7,TRBV19,.,CASSIKRVSSYEQYF,TGTGCCAGTAGTATAAAGAGGGTAAGCTCCTACGAGCAGTACTTC
TRBD2,TRBJ2-3,TRBV5-5,.,CASSLLAGGPPGDTQYF,TGTGCCAGCAGCTTACTAGCGGGGGGCCCTCCCGGAGATACGCAGTATTTT
TRBD1,TRBJ2-1,TRBV5-1,.,CASSSGQGGNEQFF,TGCGCCAGCAGCTCCGGACAGGGTGGCAATGAGCAGTTCTTC
.,TRBJ1-1,TRBV7-2,.,CASSLDRERPEAFF,TGTGCCAGCAGCTTAGACAGGGAGAGGCCTGAAGCTTTCTTT
TRBD2,TRBJ2-1,TRBV7-3,.,CASSLTGTSGDNEQFF,TGTGCCAGCAGCTTAACCGGGACTAGCGGTGACAATGAGCAGTTCTTC
TRBD2,TRBJ2-1,TRBV12-3/TRBV12-4,.,CASSLRGRAEQFF,TGTGCCAGCAGTTTAAGAGGGAGGGCTGAGCAGTTCTTC
.,TRBJ1-5,TRBV5-6,once,CASSLGRDQPQHF,TGTGCCAGCAGCTTGGGCAGGGATCAGCCCCAGCATTTT
.,TRBJ2-3,TRBV5-1,.,CASSWRGGGTDTQYF,TGCGCCAGCAGCTGGAGGGGAGGAGGCACAGATACGCAGTATTTT
.,TRBJ1-2,TRBV7-9,.,CASSLALTGPLYGYTF,TGTGCCAGCAGCTTAGCGTTAACAGGGCCACTCTATGGCTACACCTTC
.,TRBJ2-3,TRBV6-6,.,CASVPAGNTDTQYF,TGTGCCAGCGTACCAGCAGGAAACACAGATACGCAGTATTTT
TRBD1,TRBJ1-5,TRBV10-2,few,CASRQGDQPQHF,TGCGCCAGTCGACAGGGGGATCAGCCCCAGCATTTT
.,TRBJ2-5,TRBV7-9,.,CASSLASSQETQYF,TGTGCCAGCAGCTTAGCATCTAGCCAAGAGACCCAGTACTTC
TRBD2,TRBJ2-3,TRBV7-6,.,CASSRQTISLAGGPGDTQYF,TGTGCCAGCAGCCGACAAACCATTTCTTTAGCGGGAGGCCCGGGAGATACGCAGTATTTT
TRBD1,TRBJ2-3,TRBV7-3,.,CASSMTGKSGTDTQYF,TGTGCCAGCAGCATGACAGGGAAAAGCGGCACAGATACGCAGTATTTT
.,TRBJ2-7,TRBV15,.,CATSREVSVLEQYF,TGTGCCACCAGCAGAGAGGTGAGCGTTTTAGAGCAGTACTTC
TRBD2,TRBJ2-2,TRBV9,.,CASSPSGRVEGLFF,TGTGCCAGCAGCCCTAGCGGGAGGGTGGAGGGGCTGTTTTTT
.,TRBJ2-5,TRBV16,.,CASGRRVQETQYF,TGTGCCAGCGGGAGAAGGGTTCAAGAGACCCAGTACTTC
.,TRBJ2-7,TRBV9,many,CASSVGPLTYEQYF,TGTGCCAGCAGCGTGGGGCCCCTAACCTACGAGCAGTACTTC
.,TRBJ2-3,TRBV4-2,many,CASSQITDTQYF,TGTGCCAGCAGCCAAATAACAGATACGCAGTATTTT
.,TRBJ2-3,TRBV7-3,.,CASSKTGPADTQYF,TGTGCCAGCAGCAAGACAGGTCCCGCAGATACGCAGTATTTT
TRBD1,TRBJ1-4,TRBV6-6,.,CASSRTGNEKLFF,TGTGCCAGCAGTCGGACAGGGAATGAAAAACTGTTTTTT
.,TRBJ1-2,TRBV30,.,CAWSGGGNYGYTF,TGTGCCTGGAGTGGGGGAGGGAACTATGGCTACACCTTC
.,TRBJ1-1,TRBV10-2,.,CASSDFQTSQVRTEAFF,TGCGCCAGCAGTGATTTTCAAACCTCACAGGTGCGCACTGAAGCTTTCTTT
.,TRBJ2-7,TRBV25-1,once,CASSGQGGRYEQYF,TGTGCCAGCTCCGGACAGGGAGGGCGGTACGAGCAGTACTTC
TRBD2,TRBJ2-2,TRBV24-1,.,CATSDAGLAGYTGELFF,TGTGCCACCAGTGATGCAGGACTAGCGGGGTATACCGGGGAGCTGTTTTTT
.,TRBJ1-3,TRBV11-2,.,CASLQLSGNTIYF,TGTGCCAGTCTACAGCTCTCTGGAAACACCATATATTTT
.,TRBJ1-3,TRBV6-1,once,CASSEVSRAGNTIYF,TGTGCCAGCAGTGAAGTTAGCAGGGCTGGAAACACCATATATTTT
.,TRBJ1-2,TRBV30,.,CAWSSQGSYGYTF,TGTGCCTGGAGCTCTCAGGGGAGCTATGGCTACACCTTC
.,TRBJ2-2,TRBV6-5,.,CASSLVRANTGELFF,TGTGCCAGCAGTCTCGTCAGGGCGAACACCGGGGAGCTGTTTTTT